These 24 T cell receptor beta chains were all obtained from the same sample, sequenced in a study of cutaneous CD30+ T cell lymphoproliferative disorder and hepatitis E. Libraries were prepared by immunoSEQ multiplex PCR; TCRdb keeps only in-frame clonotypes and omits some of them. This sample has 7,000 to 9,500 clones, with about three quarters found just once. Material for sequencing was blood. These receptors came from a human donor with a cutaneous T cell lymphoproliferative disorder associated with hepatitis E virus.

This clone was counted only a few times. The chain combines TRBV7-9 with TRBJ2-2, with D perhaps matching TRBD2 (6 bases). Trimming removed 5 bases at V and 7 bases at J, with 11 bases between. This CDR3 contains 13 residues. Germline V gene lookup returns CDR1 SEHNR and CDR2 FQNEAQ (reference sequence). The CDR3 nucleotides are TGTGCCAGCAGCCCGGAGGGGTTCGGGGAGCTGTTTTTT. This translates into CASSPEGFGELFF. Full variable domain (remainder filled in from reference TRBV7-9 and TRBJ2-2): DTGVSQNPRHKITKRGQNVTFRCDPISEHNRLYWYRQTLGQGPEFLTYFQNEAQLEKSRLLSDRFSAERPKGSFSTLEIQRTEQGDSAMYLCASSPEGFGELFFGEGSRLTVL.

CDR3 nucleotides: TGTGCCAGCACCAGGGACAGCGGGAGTATAGATACGCAGTATTTT. Translated, it gives CASTRDSGSIDTQYF. J is TRBJ2-3 and V is TRBV5-4; possible D gene TRBD2, 8 bases. The CDR3 is 15 residues long. Trimming shortened V by 6 bases and J by 5 bases, and 19 bases separated the two germline ends. In germline, CDR1 is SGHNT, CDR2 YYREEE (reference sequence). Variable domain in full (rest from reference TRBV5-4 and TRBJ2-3): ETGVTQSPTHLIKTRGQQVTLRCSSQSGHNTVSWYQQALGQGPQFIFQYYREEENGRGNFPPRFSGLQFPNYSSELNVNALELDDSALYLCASTRDSGSIDTQYFGPGTRLTVL.

The chain recombines TRBV28 with TRBJ1-1; D is uncertain. The CDR3 sequence is 12 residues long. The ends were cut back, 5 bases at V and 5 bases at J, with 9 bases in the middle. The germline gives CDR1 MDHEN, CDR2 SYDVKM. The CDR3 is CASSPSRTEAFF. The CDR3 DNA sequence: TGTGCCAGCAGTCCCAGTCGTACTGAAGCTTTCTTT. The full variable domain, completed using reference TRBV28 and TRBJ1-1, is DVKVTQSSRYLVKRTGEKVFLECVQDMDHENMFWYRQDPGLGLRLIYFSYDVKMKEKGDIPEGYSVSREKKERFSLILESASTNQTSMYLCASSPSRTEAFFGQGTRLTVV.

The genes are TRBV4-2 and TRBJ2-3; TRBD2 aligns across 8 bases. This CDR3 contains 16 residues. Germline V gives CDR1 LGHNA, CDR2 YNFKEQ. After removal of 4 bases from V and 3 bases from J, the junction contained 9 bases not matched to a gene. Written as DNA, the CDR3 is TGTGCCAGCAGCCGCACTCGGGCGGGGGGAACAGATACGCAGTATTTT. Protein: CASSRTRAGGTDTQYF.

Here the CDR3 reads CAISDWGSGANVLTF. CDR3 in DNA: TGTGCCATCAGTGACTGGGGCTCTGGGGCCAACGTCCTGACTTTC. The chain has TRBV10-3 and TRBJ2-6; D uncertain. V shed 3 bases and J shed 0 bases, with 6 bases lying between them. CDR1 is ENHRY, CDR2 SYGVKD, per germline. CDR3 size: 15 residues.

This clone was seen just once. The CDR3 DNA follows: TGTGCCACCAGCAGGTCGGGGTACGAGCAGTACTTC. Amino acids: CATSRSGYEQYF. V gene TRBV15 combines with J gene TRBJ2-7; D possibly corresponds to TRBD2 (5 bases). Germline V gene data show CDR1 as LNHNV and CDR2 as YYDKDF (reference sequence). V lost 3 bases and J lost 4, with 7 bases in between. This CDR3 comprises 12 residues.

The rearrangement uses TRBV30 and TRBJ1-3; D gene uncertain. Germline V gene sequence: CDR1 GTSNPN, CDR2 SVGIG (reference sequence). The CDR3 has 18 amino acids. V was pared by 1 base and J by 0 bases, with 19 bases between. CDR3 in amino acids: CAWSAYRGPGPSGNTIYF. The CDR3 DNA is TGTGCCTGGAGTGCCTACCGTGGACCCGGGCCCTCTGGAAACACCATATATTTT. The full variable domain, in which reference TRBV30 and TRBJ1-3 provide the parts outside the CDR3, is SQTIHQWPATLVQPVGSPLSLECTVEGTSNPNLYWYRQAAGRGLQLLFYSVGIGQISSEVPQNLSASRPQDRQFILSSKKLLLSDSGFYLCAWSAYRGPGPSGNTIYFGEGSWLTVV.

This clone was seen more than once but under ten times. The chain couples TRBV30 to TRBJ1-5; TRBD1 aligns across 10 bases. Looked up from germline, CDR1 is GTSNPN and CDR2 is SVGIG (reference sequence). The CDR3 covers 15 residues. The junction had 1 base not matched to a gene; V was cut back by 0 bases and J by 2 bases. The CDR3 here is CAWSVGTGGNQPQHF. In DNA form, the CDR3 reads TGTGCCTGGAGTGTAGGGACAGGGGGCAATCAGCCCCAGCATTTT.

The gene calls are TRBV9 and TRBJ1-1, with 7 bases identical to TRBD1. CDR1 and CDR2 (germline): SGDLS, YYNGEE. CDR3 length: 14 residues. Unmatched junction bases numbered 12, after V lost 2 bases and J lost 11 bases. CDR3 amino acids: CASSVGTDLLVAFF. The DNA of the CDR3 is TGTGCCAGCAGCGTCGGGACAGACTTATTGGTGGCTTTCTTT. The full variable domain, its missing parts supplied by reference TRBV9 and TRBJ1-1, is DSGVTQTPKHLITATGQRVTLRCSPRSGDLSVYWYQQSLDQGLQFLIQYYNGEERAKGNILERFSAQQFPDLHSELNLSSLELGDSALYFCASSVGTDLLVAFFGQGTRLTVV.

The V call is TRBV7-9, the J call TRBJ2-7; D is uncertain. CDR1 and CDR2 from the germline V gene are SEHNR and FQNEAQ (reference sequence). The CDR3 extends over 14 amino acids. Between the trimmed V and J ends, which lost 0 bases and 2 bases, there was a span of 8 bases. DNA of the CDR3: TGTGCCAGCAGCTTAGCGGTCATCCCCTACGAGCAGTACTTC. It specifies CASSLAVIPYEQYF.

A single count supports this clone. CDR3 amino acids: CASSLGPTQDIQYF. CDR3 nucleotides: TGCGCCAGCAGCTTGGGACCAACTCAGGACATTCAGTACTTC. The chain has TRBV5-1 and TRBJ2-4; D is undetermined. Germline-derived CDR1 and CDR2 are SGHRS and YFSETQ. V lost 0 bases and J 8 bases, leaving 12 bases between the germline ends. The CDR3 loop spans 14 amino acids.

This clone was seen just once. The V and J genes are TRBV7-9 and TRBJ2-5, with D possibly matching TRBD1 (5 bases). The CDR3 is 16 amino acids. Trimming removed 4 bases from V and 2 bases from J, with 17 bases in between. CDR1 is SEHNR and CDR2 is FQNEAQ in the germline V gene (reference sequence). CDR3 bases: TGTGCCAGCAGCTCTAGGCTGGGTGCAGGGCAAGAGACCCAGTACTTC. Its translation: CASSSRLGAGQETQYF. The full variable domain, with the rest looked up from reference TRBV7-9 and TRBJ2-5, is DTGVSQNPRHKITKRGQNVTFRCDPISEHNRLYWYRQTLGQGPEFLTYFQNEAQLEKSRLLSDRFSAERPKGSFSTLEIQRTEQGDSAMYLCASSSRLGAGQETQYFGPGTRLLVL.

The rearrangement uses TRBV7-9 and TRBJ2-1; possibly TRBD1 or TRBD2 for D (5 bases each). The V and J ends lost 5 bases and 9 bases respectively, with 11 bases between them. The CDR3 is 12 amino acids. Per the germline V gene, CDR1 is SEHNR and CDR2 is FQNEAQ (reference sequence). CDR3 DNA: TGTGCCAGCAGCCTGGGACCACTTGAGCAGTTCTTC. Its translation is CASSLGPLEQFF.

This chain uses TRBV7-9 with TRBJ2-1; possibly TRBD1 for D (6 bases). Germline CDR1 SEHNR, CDR2 FQNEAQ (reference sequence). CDR3 length: 14 amino acids. V was pared by 6 bases and J by 3 bases, with 12 bases between. CDR3 DNA sequence: TGTGCCAGCAGTATAAAGGGACACTACAATGAGCAGTTCTTC. Amino acid sequence: CASSIKGHYNEQFF. The full variable domain, rest sourced from reference TRBV7-9 and TRBJ2-1, is DTGVSQNPRHKITKRGQNVTFRCDPISEHNRLYWYRQTLGQGPEFLTYFQNEAQLEKSRLLSDRFSAERPKGSFSTLEIQRTEQGDSAMYLCASSIKGHYNEQFFGPGTRLTVL.

This chain connects TRBV19 to TRBJ1-6; 7 bases fit TRBD1. The V and J ends lost 9 bases and 4 bases, in that order; junction bases with no gene match: 6. Germline V gives CDR1 LNHDA, CDR2 SQIVND (reference sequence). The CDR3 runs to 14 residues. CDR3 amino acids: CASSTGQYNSPLHF. In DNA form, the CDR3 reads TGTGCCAGCTCCACGGGACAGTATAATTCACCCCTCCACTTT. The whole variable domain, remainder taken from reference TRBV19 and TRBJ1-6, is DGGITQSPKYLFRKEGQNVTLSCEQNLNHDAMYWYRQDPGQGLRLIYYSQIVNDFQKGDIAEGYSVSREKKESFPLTVTSAQKNPTAFYLCASSTGQYNSPLHFGNGTRLTVT.

This chain links TRBV5-8 with TRBJ1-1; D is undetermined. The V end lost 0 bases, the J end lost 7 bases, and 10 bases lay between the germline ends. The CDR3 totals 13 residues. CDR1 is SGHTS and CDR2 is YDEGEE in the germline V gene. The CDR3 nucleotides read TGTGCCAGCAGCTTGGCACAGAGCGGTGAAGCTTTCTTT. It specifies CASSLAQSGEAFF.

The chain couples TRBV11-2 to TRBJ2-3; D is unresolved. Germline V gives CDR1 SGHAT, CDR2 FQNNGV. The CDR3 is 11 residues long. V was cut by 1 base and J by 10 bases, with 6 bases left in between. CDR3 nucleotides: TGTGCCAGCAGCTTAGGGATGGCGCAGTATTTT. Translating gives CASSLGMAQYF.

The chain has TRBV6-6 and TRBJ2-7, with no clear D. Trimming removed 0 bases at V and 3 bases at J, with 6 bases between. Germline V gene lookup returns CDR1 MNHNY and CDR2 SVGAGI (reference sequence). This CDR3 has 13 amino acids. The CDR3 spells CASSYSPVYEQYF. The CDR3 DNA reads as TGTGCCAGCAGTTACTCGCCGGTCTACGAGCAGTACTTC.

This chain joins TRBV2 and TRBJ2-5; D call uncertain. This CDR3 is 11 amino acids long. Germline V CDR1 and CDR2: SNHLY, FYNNEI. Trimming shortened V by 6 bases and J by 2 bases, and 4 bases separated the two germline ends. Here the CDR3 reads CASRRQETQYF. As DNA, the CDR3 is TGTGCCAGCAGAAGGCAAGAGACCCAGTACTTC.

The chain uses TRBV2 and TRBJ2-3, with TRBD1 identical over 7 bases. V was pared by 1 base and J by 2 bases, with 6 bases of the junction left unmatched. Germline CDR1 and CDR2: SNHLY and FYNNEI. The CDR3 contains 16 residues. CDR3 residues: CASSEGTGTFTDTQYF. As DNA, the CDR3 is TGTGCCAGCAGTGAAGGGACAGGAACATTCACAGATACGCAGTATTTT.

The chain links TRBV11-2 to TRBJ2-1; 7 nucleotides line up with TRBD2. The CDR3 loop spans 16 amino acids. Trimming cost V 8 bases and J 8 bases; bases outside gene matches: 18. The germline V gene encodes CDR1 SGHAT and CDR2 FQNNGV. CDR3 nucleotide sequence: TGTGCCAGCCGAACCTTAGCGGGCCCCAAGGCGTATGAGCAGTTCTTC. The encoded protein is CASRTLAGPKAYEQFF.

This clone was seen a few times. The CDR3 sequence is CSVASRGTSGGASSYEQYF. The CDR3 nucleotides read TGCAGCGTCGCCAGCCGGGGGACTAGCGGGGGGGCCAGCTCCTACGAGCAGTACTTC. This sequence joins TRBV29-1 and TRBJ2-7, with 16 nucleotides matching TRBD2. Germline trimming cut 6 bases from V and 0 bases from J; bases unmatched to any gene: 14. The CDR3 consists of 19 residues. The germline V gene has CDR1 SQVTM and CDR2 ANQGSEA.

The chain carries TRBV12-1 and TRBJ2-2; no check of the table's D call, TRBD2, against the DNA was made. TRBV12-1 has pseudogene status. This CDR3 contains 17 residues. The CDR3 DNA reads TGTGCCAGCAGCTCCCCTGTGAGGGATGTGGGCACCGGGGAGCTGTTTTTT. The encoded protein is CASSSPVRDVGTGELFF.

This chain links TRBV18 with TRBJ2-7, with 8 bases aligning to TRBD1. The germline V gene encodes CDR1 KGHSH and CDR2 LQKENI. The CDR3 extends over 15 amino acids. Trimming took 2 bases from V and 5 from J; bases not matched to a gene: 8. CDR3 bases: TGTGCCAGCTCACCAGACCGGGACAGGAGCCACGAGCAGTACTTC. Protein product: CASSPDRDRSHEQYF.